This entry lists 17 T cell receptor beta chains sequenced from one sample in a study of cytomegalovirus exposure and HLA in healthy donors (dated by TCRdb to 2016 to 2017). The method behind the library was the immunoSEQ multiplex PCR assay. The table was pulled from immuneACCESS by TCRdb, which kept in-frame rearrangements only. Such tables lose some clones; where checked, under half of the loss comes from unresolved V genes, and the rest has no known cause. The sample table shows about 120,000 clones, and 85% to 90% are seen once. In total, the top ten clones hold about 6% of the sample. Specimen: PBMCs. The receptors were sampled from a woman aged 18-29 years in good health and CMV-seropositive.

The V call is TRBV15, the J call TRBJ1-4; 7 positions agree with TRBD1. The CDR3 is 16 residues long. Trimming took 2 bases from V and 3 from J; bases not matched to a gene: 6. Germline CDR1 LNHNV, CDR2 YYDKDF (reference sequence). The CDR3 DNA reads as TGTGCCACCAGCAGAACCAAGGGACAGCCTAATGAAAAACTGTTTTTT. This sequence encodes CATSRTKGQPNEKLFF.

This sequence joins TRBV30 and TRBJ1-1; no firm D call. Looked up from germline, CDR1 is GTSNPN and CDR2 is SVGIG (reference sequence). The CDR3 consists of 16 residues. V lost 3 bases and J 2 bases, leaving 19 bases between the germline ends. The CDR3 here is CAWRGYLGEGNTEAFF. The CDR3 DNA is TGTGCCTGGAGGGGTTACCTCGGGGAGGGAAACACTGAAGCTTTCTTT.

The gene calls are TRBV21-1 and TRBJ1-6; the table's D gene call, TRBD1, was not cross checked with the DNA. TRBV21-1 is assigned pseudogene status. This CDR3 region has 14 residues. DNA for the CDR3: TGTGCCAGCAGCAAAGGGACAGGGGATTCACCCCTCCACTTT. Translation: CASSKGTGDSPLHF.

The CDR3 protein is CASSGDSSYNEQFF. The CDR3 nucleotides are TGTGCCAGCAGCGGGGATAGCTCCTACAATGAGCAGTTCTTC. The chain carries TRBV2 and TRBJ2-1; tentatively, D is TRBD2 (5 bases). V dropped 6 bases and J dropped 0 bases, with 9 bases sitting between them. CDR3 length equals 14 residues. In germline, CDR1 is SNHLY, CDR2 FYNNEI.

The V gene is TRBV2, the J gene TRBJ1-5; D unresolved. V was clipped by 2 bases and J by 2 bases, with 10 bases between them. Looked up from germline, CDR1 is SNHLY and CDR2 is FYNNEI. The CDR3 runs 15 residues. CDR3 amino acids: CASSESEERNQPQHF. The CDR3 DNA is TGTGCCAGCAGTGAAAGTGAGGAGCGCAATCAGCCCCAGCATTTT.

V usage is TRBV30 and J usage is TRBJ1-2, with D possibly being TRBD1 (5 bases). Germline CDR1 GTSNPN, CDR2 SVGIG (reference sequence). Deletions cut 0 bases from V and 5 bases from J, with 10 bases between. The CDR3 contains 13 residues. CDR3 sequence (DNA): TGTGCCTGGAGTGTACGGGCAGGGTATGGCTACACCTTC. Protein product: CAWSVRAGYGYTF. The full variable domain, completed using reference TRBV30 and TRBJ1-2, is SQTIHQWPATLVQPVGSPLSLECTVEGTSNPNLYWYRQAAGRGLQLLFYSVGIGQISSEVPQNLSASRPQDRQFILSSKKLLLSDSGFYLCAWSVRAGYGYTFGSGTRLTVV.

V and J are TRBV7-2 and TRBJ1-1, with 10 positions matching TRBD1. Germline lookup yields CDR1 SGHTA and CDR2 FQGNSA. After removal of 5 bases from V and 0 bases from J, the junction contained 3 bases not matched to a gene. This CDR3 contains 15 residues. The CDR3 DNA is TGTGCCAGCAGCCTAGGGACAGGGGTGAACACTGAAGCTTTCTTT. As protein: CASSLGTGVNTEAFF.

CDR3 nucleotides: TGTGCCAGCAGCACCCCGAGATCCGCCACAGATACGCAGTATTTT. It codes for CASSTPRSATDTQYF. The chain couples TRBV6-1 to TRBJ2-3; D is ambiguous. The CDR3 consists of 15 residues. Between the trimmed V and J ends, which lost 6 bases and 2 bases, there was a span of 15 bases. Germline CDR1 and CDR2: MNHNS and SASEGT.

The chain combines TRBV19 with TRBJ1-1; TRBD1 is a possible D gene (6 bases). The germline V gene encodes CDR1 LNHDA and CDR2 SQIVND (reference sequence). Trimming stripped 3 bases from V and 0 bases from J, with 14 bases between. CDR3 size: 16 residues. The CDR3: CASSIPGQLMNTEAFF. CDR3 sequence (DNA): TGTGCCAGTAGTATTCCAGGACAGCTTATGAACACTGAAGCTTTCTTT.

The chain combines TRBV19 with TRBJ2-3; no firm D call. Germline V gene sequence: CDR1 LNHDA, CDR2 SQIVND (reference sequence). The CDR3 runs to 16 residues. Between the trimmed V and J ends, which lost 1 base and 0 bases, there was a span of 11 bases. CDR3 loop: CASSIVDLKSTDTQYF. For the CDR3, the DNA is TGTGCCAGTAGTATAGTCGACTTGAAAAGCACAGATACGCAGTATTTT.

V is TRBV7-8 and J is TRBJ1-2; TRBD1 aligns across 9 bases. With 2 bases clipped from V and 8 bases from J, the junction kept 9 bases outside the gene matches. There are 15 residues in the CDR3. CDR1 is SGHVS, CDR2 FQNEAQ, per germline. The CDR3 region is CASSLKSQGADGYTF. The DNA of the CDR3 is TGTGCCAGCAGCTTAAAGTCACAGGGGGCGGACGGCTACACCTTC.

V gene TRBV18 combines with J gene TRBJ1-2, with D hard to call. CDR3 length: 10 amino acids. The germline V gene has CDR1 KGHSH and CDR2 LQKENI. V was pared by 6 bases and J by 7 bases, with 6 bases between. CDR3 in DNA: TGTGCCAGCTCGACAACTGGCTACACCTTC. This sequence encodes CASSTTGYTF. Based on the CDR3 plus reference TRBV18 and TRBJ1-2, the full variable domain is NAGVMQNPRHLVRRRGQEARLRCSPMKGHSHVYWYRQLPEEGLKFMVYLQKENIIDESGMPKERFSAEFPKEGPSILRIQQVVRGDSAAYFCASSTTGYTFGSGTRLTVV.

The gene calls are TRBV4-2 and TRBJ2-7; 8 positions match TRBD2. Germline assignment: CDR1 LGHNA and CDR2 YNFKEQ. J was trimmed by 6 bases and V by 1 base; bases with no gene match: 2. The CDR3 is 13 residues long. CDR3 in DNA: TGTGCCAGCAGCCAAGCGGGAGGGTCCGAGCAGTACTTC. Translating gives CASSQAGGSEQYF.

The chain has TRBV5-1 and TRBJ1-1, with a weak D call TRBD1 (6 bases). This CDR3 is built from 15 residues. Germline CDR1 is SGHRS and CDR2 is YFSETQ. The germline V and J ends were trimmed by 4 bases and 4 bases, with 17 bases remaining between them. CDR3 amino acids: CASSARVGGFTEAFF. The CDR3 DNA reads as TGCGCCAGCAGCGCCCGAGTTGGGGGCTTCACTGAAGCTTTCTTT.

The chain links TRBV7-9 to TRBJ2-1; 7 bases align to TRBD1. V gave up 4 bases and J gave up 8 bases; unmatched junction bases: 11. The CDR3 extends over 15 amino acids. CDR1 SEHNR and CDR2 FQNEAQ come from the germline V gene (reference sequence). The CDR3 DNA is TGTGCCAGCAGCTATGACAGGGCGCTAAAGGATGAGCAGTTCTTC. It is translated as CASSYDRALKDEQFF.

The chain is built from TRBV7-3 and TRBJ1-2; 7 bases are a match to TRBD1. V trimming: 5 bases; J trimming: 5 bases; junction bases outside the gene matches: 14. Germline CDR1 and CDR2: SGHTA and FQGTGA. The CDR3 is 16 amino acids. The DNA for the CDR3 is TGTGCCAGCAGCCTCACAGGACAGACAGGGAGTTATGGCTACACCTTC. The encoded protein is CASSLTGQTGSYGYTF.

The chain uses TRBV9 and TRBJ2-7; 7 bases fit TRBD2. Per germline, CDR1 SGDLS and CDR2 YYNGEE. The CDR3 is made up of 15 amino acids. Germline trimming cut 3 bases from V and 7 bases from J; bases unmatched to any gene: 13. The CDR3 DNA reads TGTGCCAGCAGCGCTGGGGACTACCGGAGCCAGGAGCAGTACTTC. Translation: CASSAGDYRSQEQYF.